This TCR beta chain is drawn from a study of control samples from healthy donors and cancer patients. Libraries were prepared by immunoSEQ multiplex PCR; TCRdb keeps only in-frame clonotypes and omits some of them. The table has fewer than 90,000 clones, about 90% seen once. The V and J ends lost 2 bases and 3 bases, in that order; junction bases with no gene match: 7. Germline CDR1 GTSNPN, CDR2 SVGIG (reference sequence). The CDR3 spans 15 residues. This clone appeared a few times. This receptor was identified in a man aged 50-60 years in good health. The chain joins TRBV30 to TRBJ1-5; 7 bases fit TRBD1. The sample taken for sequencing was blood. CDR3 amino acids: CAWSYPGQYNQPQHF. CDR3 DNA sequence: TGTGCCTGGAGTTATCCGGGACAGTACAATCAGCCCCAGCATTTT.